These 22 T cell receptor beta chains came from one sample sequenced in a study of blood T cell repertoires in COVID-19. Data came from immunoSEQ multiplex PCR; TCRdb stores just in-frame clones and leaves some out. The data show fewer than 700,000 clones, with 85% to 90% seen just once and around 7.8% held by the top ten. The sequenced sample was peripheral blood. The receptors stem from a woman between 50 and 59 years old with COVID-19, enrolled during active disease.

The CDR3 DNA follows: TGTGCCAGCAGTGAAGCGCTAGGGACAGGGATAGCTGCTGAGCAGTACTTC. Amino acid sequence: CASSEALGTGIAAEQYF. The rearrangement joins TRBV6-1 to TRBJ2-7; 9 bases line up with TRBD1. The CDR3 loop spans 17 amino acids. Germline lookup yields CDR1 MNHNS and CDR2 SASEGT. V lost 0 bases to trimming and J lost 7 bases; unmatched junction nucleotides: 13.

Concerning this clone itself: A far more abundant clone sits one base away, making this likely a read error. CDR3 loop: CASSEGQTNTEAFF. In DNA form, the CDR3 reads TGTGCCAGCAGTGAGGGACAGACGAACACTGAAGCTTTCTTT. The rearrangement uses TRBV2 and TRBJ1-1, with TRBD1 identical over 7 bases. Per germline, CDR1 SNHLY and CDR2 FYNNEI. This CDR3 contains 14 residues. With V trimmed by 3 bases and J by 1 base, 2 bases remained unmatched. The complete variable domain, with remaining parts taken from reference TRBV2 and TRBJ1-1, reads EPEVTQTPSHQVTQMGQEVILRCVPISNHLYFYWYRQILGQKVEFLVSFYNNEISEKSEIFDDQFSVERPDGSNFTLKIRSTKLEDSAMYFCASSEGQTNTEAFFGQGTRLTVV.

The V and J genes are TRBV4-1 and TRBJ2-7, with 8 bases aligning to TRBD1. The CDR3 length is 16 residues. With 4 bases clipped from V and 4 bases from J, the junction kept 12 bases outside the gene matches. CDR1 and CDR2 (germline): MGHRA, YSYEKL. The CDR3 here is CASSPLGQGARYEQYF. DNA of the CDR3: TGCGCCAGCAGCCCCCTCGGGCAGGGGGCACGATACGAGCAGTACTTC.

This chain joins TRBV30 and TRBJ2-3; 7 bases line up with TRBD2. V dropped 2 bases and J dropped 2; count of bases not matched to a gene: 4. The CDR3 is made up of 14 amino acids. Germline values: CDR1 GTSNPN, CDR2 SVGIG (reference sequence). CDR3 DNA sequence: TGTGCCTGGAGTCGGGACTACTCCACAGATACGCAGTATTTT. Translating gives CAWSRDYSTDTQYF. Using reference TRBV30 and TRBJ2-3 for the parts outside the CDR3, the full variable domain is SQTIHQWPATLVQPVGSPLSLECTVEGTSNPNLYWYRQAAGRGLQLLFYSVGIGQISSEVPQNLSASRPQDRQFILSSKKLLLSDSGFYLCAWSRDYSTDTQYFGPGTRLTVL.

The CDR3 DNA is TGTGCCAGCAGCTTAGAGGTCTCTAGCCCCTATAGCTCCTACAATGAGCAGTTCTTC. This translates into CASSLEVSSPYSSYNEQFF. V usage is TRBV7-2 and J usage is TRBJ2-1, with D possibly matching TRBD2 (5 bases). The CDR3 totals 19 residues. In germline, CDR1 is SGHTA, CDR2 FQGNSA. The germline V and J ends were trimmed by 1 base and 0 bases, with 19 bases remaining between them.

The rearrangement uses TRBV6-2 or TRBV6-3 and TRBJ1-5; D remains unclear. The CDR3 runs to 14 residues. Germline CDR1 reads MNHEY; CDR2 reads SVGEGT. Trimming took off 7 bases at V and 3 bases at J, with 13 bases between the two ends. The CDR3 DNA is TGTGCCAGCACCCCCAGCGGATTCAATCAGCCCCAGCATTTT. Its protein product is CASTPSGFNQPQHF.

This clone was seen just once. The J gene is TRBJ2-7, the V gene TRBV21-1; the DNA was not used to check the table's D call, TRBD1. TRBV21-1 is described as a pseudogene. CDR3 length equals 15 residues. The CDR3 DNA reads TGTGCCAGCAGCATTAGGTGGGACAGATCCTACGAGCAGTACTTC. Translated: CASSIRWDRSYEQYF.

CDR3 coding DNA: TGCAGTGCTAGTACGATGGACACCTATGGCTACACCTTC. Translated, it gives CSASTMDTYGYTF. The chain recombines TRBV20-1 with TRBJ1-2, with a weak D call TRBD1 (5 bases). V lost 3 bases to trimming and J lost 4 bases, with 12 bases between them. Looked up from germline, CDR1 is DFQATT and CDR2 is SNEGSKA (reference sequence). The CDR3 consists of 13 residues.

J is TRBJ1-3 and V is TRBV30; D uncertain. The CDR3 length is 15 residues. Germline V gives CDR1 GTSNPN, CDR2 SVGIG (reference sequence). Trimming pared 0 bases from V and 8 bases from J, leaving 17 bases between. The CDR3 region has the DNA TGTGCCTGGAGTGTACGCGAGGGTCCCGGATACACCATATATTTT. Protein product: CAWSVREGPGYTIYF.

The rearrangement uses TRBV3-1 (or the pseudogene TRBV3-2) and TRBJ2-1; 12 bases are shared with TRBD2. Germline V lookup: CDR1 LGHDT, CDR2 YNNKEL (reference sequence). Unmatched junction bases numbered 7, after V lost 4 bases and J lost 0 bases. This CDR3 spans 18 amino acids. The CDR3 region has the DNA TGTGCCAGCAGCCGACTAGCGGGGGTCCCGACCTCCTACAATGAGCAGTTCTTC. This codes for CASSRLAGVPTSYNEQFF.

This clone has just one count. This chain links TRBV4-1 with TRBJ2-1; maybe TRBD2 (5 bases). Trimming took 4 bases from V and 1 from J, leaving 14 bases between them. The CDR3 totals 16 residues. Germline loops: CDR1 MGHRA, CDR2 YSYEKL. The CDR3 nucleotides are TGCGCCAGCAGCCTTTCCTCAGCGGCTTCCTACAATGAGCAGTTCTTC. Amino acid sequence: CASSLSSAASYNEQFF.

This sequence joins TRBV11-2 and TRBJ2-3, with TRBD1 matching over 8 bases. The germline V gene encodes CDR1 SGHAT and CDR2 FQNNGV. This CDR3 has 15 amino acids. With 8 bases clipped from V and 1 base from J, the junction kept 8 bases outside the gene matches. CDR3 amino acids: CASGVLDRGTDTQYF. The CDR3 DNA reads TGTGCCAGCGGGGTGCTGGACAGGGGCACAGATACGCAGTATTTT. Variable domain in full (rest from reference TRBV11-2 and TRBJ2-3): EAGVAQSPRYKIIEKRQSVAFWCNPISGHATLYWYQQILGQGPKLLIQFQNNGVVDDSQLPKDRFSAERLKGVDSTLKIQPAKLEDSAVYLCASGVLDRGTDTQYFGPGTRLTVL.

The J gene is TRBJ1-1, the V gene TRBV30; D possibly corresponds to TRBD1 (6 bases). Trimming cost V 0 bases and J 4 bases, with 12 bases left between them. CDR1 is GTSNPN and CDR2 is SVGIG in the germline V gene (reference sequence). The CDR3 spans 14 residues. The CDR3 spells CAWSVRTASTEAFF. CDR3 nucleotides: TGTGCCTGGAGTGTAAGGACAGCATCCACTGAAGCTTTCTTT.

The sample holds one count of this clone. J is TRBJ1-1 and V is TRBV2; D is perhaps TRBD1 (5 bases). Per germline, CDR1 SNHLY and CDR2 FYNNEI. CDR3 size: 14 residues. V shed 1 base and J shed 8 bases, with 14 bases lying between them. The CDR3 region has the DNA TGTGCCAGCAGTGAAGATGGGGTGGCAGGGGAAGCTTTCTTT. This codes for CASSEDGVAGEAFF.

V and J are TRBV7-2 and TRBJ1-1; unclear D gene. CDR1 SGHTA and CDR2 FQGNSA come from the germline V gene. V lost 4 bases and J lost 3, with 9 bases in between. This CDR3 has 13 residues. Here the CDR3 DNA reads TGTGCCAGCAGCTATCCCCAGGACACTGAAGCTTTCTTT. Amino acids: CASSYPQDTEAFF.

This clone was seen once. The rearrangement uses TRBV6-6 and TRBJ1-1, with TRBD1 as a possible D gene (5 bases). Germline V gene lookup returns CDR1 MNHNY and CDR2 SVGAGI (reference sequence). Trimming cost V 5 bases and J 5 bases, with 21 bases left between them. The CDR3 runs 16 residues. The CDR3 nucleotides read TGTGCCAGCAGTCCTCGACAGTTGGTAGGCCTTACTGAAGCTTTCTTT. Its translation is CASSPRQLVGLTEAFF.

The CDR3 reads CASSPQHEQFF. Here the CDR3 DNA reads TGTGCCAGCTCACCACAGCATGAGCAGTTCTTC. The chain is built from TRBV18 and TRBJ2-1; D unresolved. The CDR3 is 11 amino acids. V lost 1 base and J 8 bases, leaving 3 bases between the germline ends. The germline V gene has CDR1 KGHSH and CDR2 LQKENI.

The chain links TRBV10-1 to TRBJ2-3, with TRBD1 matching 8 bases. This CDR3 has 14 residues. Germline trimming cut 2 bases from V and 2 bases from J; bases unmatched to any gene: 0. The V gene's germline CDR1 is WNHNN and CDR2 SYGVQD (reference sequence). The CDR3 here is CASSEQGATDTQYF. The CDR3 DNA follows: TGCGCCAGCAGTGAGCAGGGGGCCACAGATACGCAGTATTTT.

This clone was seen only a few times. CDR3 sequence: CASSQAGQISGNTEAFF. CDR3 DNA: TGTGCCAGCAGCCAAGCGGGCCAGATAAGCGGAAACACTGAAGCTTTCTTT. The V gene is TRBV4-2, the J gene TRBJ1-1; D remains unclear. CDR1 and CDR2 from the germline V gene are LGHNA and YNFKEQ. The germline V and J ends were trimmed by 1 base and 2 bases, with 17 bases remaining between them. CDR3 length: 17 amino acids.

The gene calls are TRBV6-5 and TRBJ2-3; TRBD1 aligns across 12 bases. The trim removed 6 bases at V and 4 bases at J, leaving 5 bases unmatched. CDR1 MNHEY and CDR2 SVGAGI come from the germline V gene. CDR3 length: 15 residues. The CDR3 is CASRTGTGGSDTQYF. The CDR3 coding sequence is TGTGCCAGCAGGACCGGGACAGGGGGCTCAGATACGCAGTATTTT.

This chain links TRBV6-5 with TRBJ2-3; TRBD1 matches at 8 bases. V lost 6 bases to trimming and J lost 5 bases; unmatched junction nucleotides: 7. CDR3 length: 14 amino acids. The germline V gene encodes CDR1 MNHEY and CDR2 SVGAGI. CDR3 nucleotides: TGTGCCAGCAGCAGACAGGGGCCCTTAGATACGCAGTATTTT. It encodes CASSRQGPLDTQYF.

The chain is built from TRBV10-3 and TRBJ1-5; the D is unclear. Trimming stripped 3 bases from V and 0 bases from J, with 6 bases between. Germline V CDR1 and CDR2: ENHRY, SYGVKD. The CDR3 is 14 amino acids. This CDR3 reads CAISDGRSNQPQHF. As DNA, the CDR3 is TGTGCCATCAGTGACGGTCGTAGCAATCAGCCCCAGCATTTT.